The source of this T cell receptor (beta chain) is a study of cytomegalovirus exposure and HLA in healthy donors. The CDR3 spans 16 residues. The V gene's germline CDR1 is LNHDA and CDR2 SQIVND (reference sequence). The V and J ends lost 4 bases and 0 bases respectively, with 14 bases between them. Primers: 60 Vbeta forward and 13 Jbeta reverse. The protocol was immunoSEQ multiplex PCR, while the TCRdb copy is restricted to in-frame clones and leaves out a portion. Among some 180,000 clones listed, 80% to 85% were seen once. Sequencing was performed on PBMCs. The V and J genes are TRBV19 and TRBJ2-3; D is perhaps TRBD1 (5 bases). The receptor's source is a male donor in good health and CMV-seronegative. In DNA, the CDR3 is TGTGCCAGTAGTAACCAGGGAATGCGAAGCACAGATACGCAGTATTTT. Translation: CASSNQGMRSTDTQYF.